This entry lists 20 T cell receptor beta chains sequenced from one sample in a study of blood T cell repertoires in COVID-19. Assay used: immunoSEQ multiplex PCR; TCRdb lists only in-frame clones, some missing. Here the sample spans around 250,000 clones, over 70% being singletons. The source material was peripheral blood. The receptor set was obtained from a man older than 75 with acute or convalescent COVID-19.

The chain recombines TRBV6-1 with TRBJ2-7; D is perhaps TRBD1 (6 bases). This CDR3 has 14 residues. The V end was cut by 2 bases, the J end by 3 bases, with 11 bases between. Germline CDR1 and CDR2: MNHNS and SASEGT. The CDR3 sequence is CASSEPGTHYEQYF. The CDR3, as DNA: TGTGCCAGCAGTGAACCCGGGACACACTACGAGCAGTACTTC.

The chain links TRBV2 to TRBJ1-5; TRBD1 might be the D (5 bases). The CDR3 is made up of 13 amino acids. Germline values: CDR1 SNHLY, CDR2 FYNNEI. The germline V and J ends were trimmed by 3 bases and 6 bases, with 9 bases remaining between them. The CDR3 sequence is CASSDRVGQPQHF. The CDR3 DNA reads as TGTGCCAGCAGTGACAGGGTAGGTCAGCCCCAGCATTTT.

This rearrangement joins TRBV28 to TRBJ2-4; TRBD2 agrees at 7 bases. Germline CDR1 MDHEN, CDR2 SYDVKM. CDR3 size: 14 residues. Trimming took 5 bases from V and 4 from J; bases not matched to a gene: 5. Written as DNA, the CDR3 is TGTGCCAGCAGTCTGACTAGCAGTAAAAACATTCAGTACTTC. Protein sequence: CASSLTSSKNIQYF.

As for this clone: The sample holds other DNA sequences that translate to the same CDR3. The V and J genes are TRBV5-1 and TRBJ2-3; D is perhaps TRBD2 (5 bases). Germline loops: CDR1 SGHRS, CDR2 YFSETQ. There are 15 residues in the CDR3. V lost 2 bases, J lost 1 base, and 11 bases lay in between. This CDR3 is CASSFGLAGTDTQYF. CDR3 bases: TGCGCCAGCAGCTTTGGGCTAGCAGGCACAGATACGCAGTATTTT.

The chain employs TRBV3-1 (or the pseudogene TRBV3-2) and TRBJ1-2; 9 bases agree with TRBD1. Germline V lookup: CDR1 LGHDT, CDR2 YNNKEL (reference sequence). V dropped 1 base and J dropped 7; count of bases not matched to a gene: 4. This CDR3 has 14 amino acids. CDR3 region: CASSQGRTGAGYTF. Here the CDR3 DNA reads TGTGCCAGCAGCCAAGGCAGGACAGGGGCTGGCTACACCTTC.

V is TRBV6-4 and J is TRBJ2-3, with a tentative D call TRBD2 (5 bases). Germline V CDR1 and CDR2: MRHNA, SNTAGT. CDR3 length: 15 residues. V was cut by 1 base and J by 1 base, with 9 bases left in between. The CDR3 spells CASSDFGRGTDTQYF. The CDR3, as DNA: TGTGCCAGCAGTGACTTCGGGCGGGGCACAGATACGCAGTATTTT.

There are a few counts of this clone. The chain couples TRBV5-6 to TRBJ1-6; 7 nucleotides align to TRBD1. Trimming removed 2 bases from V and 5 bases from J; junction bases left unmatched: 4. The germline V gene encodes CDR1 SGHDT and CDR2 YYEEEE. The CDR3 loop spans 15 amino acids. CDR3 protein: CASSFFDRDNSPLHF. CDR3 nucleotides: TGTGCCAGCAGCTTCTTTGACAGGGATAATTCACCCCTCCACTTT.

This clone turned up a few times. The rearrangement uses TRBV19 and TRBJ2-7; 12 bases align to TRBD1. V trimming: 1 base; J trimming: 4 bases; junction bases outside the gene matches: 5. From germline, CDR1 is LNHDA and CDR2 SQIVND (reference sequence). The CDR3 runs 16 residues. The CDR3 region is CASSIAGTGGRYEQYF. Here the CDR3 DNA reads TGTGCCAGTAGTATAGCTGGGACAGGGGGCAGGTACGAGCAGTACTTC.

V usage is TRBV30 and J usage is TRBJ1-4; the D is unclear. The CDR3 covers 13 residues. Germline values: CDR1 GTSNPN, CDR2 SVGIG (reference sequence). V lost 8 bases to trimming and J lost 7 bases, with 17 bases between them. The CDR3 DNA is TGTGCCGCTGTCTGGCAGGCTGGTGAAAAACTGTTTTTT. This encodes CAAVWQAGEKLFF.

The rearrangement links TRBV25-1 to TRBJ2-1; 11 bases match TRBD2. The germline CDR1 and CDR2 sequences are MGHDK and SYGVNS. There are 15 residues in the CDR3. After removal of 5 bases from V and 4 bases from J, the junction contained 4 bases not matched to a gene. CDR3 protein: CASSPTSGVYNEQFF. The CDR3 DNA reads TGTGCCAGCAGTCCGACTAGCGGGGTTTACAATGAGCAGTTCTTC.

The rearrangement uses TRBV7-6 and TRBJ1-5; the D gene is possibly TRBD1 (6 bases). Trimming removed 5 bases from V and 5 bases from J, with 10 bases in between. Germline-derived CDR1 and CDR2 are SGHVS and FNYEAQ. CDR3 length: 13 residues. CDR3 in amino acids: CASSPRQDQPQHF. The CDR3 DNA follows: TGTGCCAGCAGCCCCAGACAGGATCAGCCCCAGCATTTT.

The count of this clone is one. This chain joins TRBV28 and TRBJ1-2; D perhaps matches TRBD1 (6 bases). With 7 bases removed from V and 2 bases from J, the gap between germline ends came to 20 bases. Germline V gene data show CDR1 as MDHEN and CDR2 as SYDVKM. The CDR3 is made up of 16 amino acids. The CDR3 DNA reads TGTGCCAGCACCCCCACCGGGTTTCAGGGGAACTATGGCTACACCTTC. It is translated as CASTPTGFQGNYGYTF.

The chain is built from TRBV4-1 and TRBJ2-7; 7 bases are shared with TRBD2. The CDR3 sequence is 15 residues long. The junction had 6 bases not matched to a gene; V was cut back by 1 base and J by 3 bases. Germline CDR1 MGHRA, CDR2 YSYEKL. CDR3 sequence: CASSQVRTSDYEQYF. CDR3 DNA sequence: TGCGCCAGCAGCCAAGTTCGGACTAGTGACTACGAGCAGTACTTC.

The J gene is TRBJ1-1, the V gene TRBV29-1, with D tentatively TRBD1 (5 bases). Germline V gene sequence: CDR1 SQVTM, CDR2 ANQGSEA. This CDR3 region has 13 residues. V was cut by 4 bases and J by 4 bases, with 13 bases left in between. CDR3 nucleotide sequence: TGCAGCGTTGGGACCGGGGGAGGCACTGAAGCTTTCTTT. Translation: CSVGTGGGTEAFF.

The chain joins TRBV24-1 to TRBJ2-1, with D perhaps matching TRBD2 (5 bases). The CDR3 runs to 15 residues. V gave up 3 bases and J gave up 0 bases, with 8 bases separating them. Germline assignment: CDR1 KGHDR and CDR2 SFDVKD. The CDR3 coding sequence is TGTGCCACCAGTGATCGTCGGGACTCCTACAATGAGCAGTTCTTC. Translating gives CATSDRRDSYNEQFF.

The chain recombines TRBV2 with TRBJ1-1; D is unresolved. CDR3 length: 11 amino acids. The germline V gene encodes CDR1 SNHLY and CDR2 FYNNEI. V lost 7 bases and J lost 8, with 11 bases in between. CDR3 bases: TGTGCCAGCAACCAGGAGGCGGAAGCTTTCTTT. Protein: CASNQEAEAFF.

V usage is TRBV14 and J usage is TRBJ2-1; 10 nucleotides agree with TRBD2. With V trimmed by 5 bases and J by 5 bases, 9 bases remained unmatched. The CDR3 sequence is 16 residues long. From germline, CDR1 is SGHDN and CDR2 FVKESK. The CDR3 DNA is TGTGCCAGCAGCAGTACCGGGACTAGCGCAAACAATGAGCAGTTCTTC. Translating it yields CASSSTGTSANNEQFF.

This clone was recorded a few times. V is TRBV5-1 and J is TRBJ1-1; D gene ambiguous. The V gene's germline CDR1 is SGHRS and CDR2 YFSETQ. Trimming cost V 1 base and J 1 base, with 5 bases left between them. CDR3 length equals 13 residues. The CDR3 reads CASSLSQNTEAFF. The CDR3 bases are TGCGCCAGCAGCTTGAGCCAGAACACTGAAGCTTTCTTT.

This CDR3 reads CASRRDTNTEAFF. The CDR3 DNA reads TGTGCCAGCAGAAGGGACACCAACACTGAAGCTTTCTTT. The chain combines TRBV12-3 or TRBV12-4 with TRBJ1-1; D is perhaps TRBD1 (6 bases). V was shortened by 6 bases and J by 2 bases, with 10 bases between the two germline ends. CDR3 size: 13 residues.

The chain carries TRBV6-4 and TRBJ2-1; 8 bases are shared with TRBD1. Germline V gives CDR1 MRHNA, CDR2 SNTAGT. The CDR3 covers 16 residues. Trimming removed 4 bases from V and 4 bases from J; junction bases left unmatched: 9. The CDR3, as DNA: TGTGCCAGCAGTGTGCAAGGGACAGGATATTACAATGAGCAGTTCTTC. It specifies CASSVQGTGYYNEQFF.